One sample yielded the 26 T cell receptor beta chains listed below, sequenced in a study of early T cells in non-severe SARS-CoV-2 infection. TCRdb re-called the 5' RACE reads with MiXCR, one entry per CDR3 protein. The sample includes tens of thousands of distinct CDR3 sequences, around 5.6% of them seen just once. The sequencing input was whole blood. These receptors came from an adult who was a healthcare worker with PCR-confirmed SARS-CoV-2 infection or an uninfected control (not recorded which).

This clonotype occurred many times. V and J are TRBV6-5 and TRBJ1-2, with 9 bases that match TRBD1. Germline-derived CDR1 and CDR2 are MNHEY and SVGAGI. After removal of 4 bases from V and 8 bases from J, the junction contained 5 bases not matched to a gene. The CDR3 extends over 13 amino acids. The CDR3: CASSSGTGRGYTF. The DNA for the CDR3 is TGTGCCAGCAGTTCCGGGACAGGGCGAGGCTACACCTTC.

The table lists this clonotype with many counts. The CDR3 DNA is TGTGCCAGCAGCTTGTTGCCCGGGACACGCACCTACGAGCAGTACTTC. Translation gives CASSLLPGTRTYEQYF. J is TRBJ2-7 and V is TRBV5-4; a weak D match, TRBD1 (6 bases). CDR3 size: 16 residues. Germline V gene sequence: CDR1 SGHNT, CDR2 YYREEE (reference sequence). V was clipped by 1 base and J by 2 bases, with 16 bases between them.

Points on this clonotype: It may be a read error: a sequence one base away is much more abundant. The chain recombines TRBV10-3 with TRBJ2-7; D not certain. The germline gives CDR1 ENHRY, CDR2 SYGVKD. V was pared by 8 bases and J by 4 bases, with 15 bases between. This CDR3 is built from 13 residues. This CDR3 is CAISRHGPYEQYF. DNA for the CDR3: TGTGCCATCTCCCGACATGGTCCTTACGAGCAGTACTTC.

The chain combines TRBV18 with TRBJ2-2; the match to TRBD2 covers 9 bases. This CDR3 spans 18 amino acids. CDR1 is KGHSH and CDR2 is LQKENI in the germline V gene. With V trimmed by 0 bases and J by 6 bases, 11 bases remained unmatched. CDR3 amino acids: CASSPPGLAGPSAGELFF. Written as DNA, the CDR3 is TGTGCCAGCTCACCACCGGGACTAGCCGGTCCCTCCGCCGGGGAGCTGTTTTTT.

This clonotype has more than one count but fewer than ten. This chain connects TRBV10-2 to TRBJ2-1; D is possibly TRBD1 (6 bases). The CDR3 length is 15 residues. The V and J ends lost 8 bases and 1 base respectively, with 15 bases between them. The germline V gene encodes CDR1 WSHSY and CDR2 SAAADI. CDR3 sequence reads: CASGSPRGSYNEQFF. DNA of the CDR3: TGCGCCAGCGGATCCCCGAGGGGGTCCTACAATGAGCAGTTCTTC.

This clonotype showed up just a few times. CDR3 in DNA: TGCACCAGCAGCCACATAAGGACTAGCGGGGTAGCCAAAAACATTCAGTACTTC. Encoded protein: CTSSHIRTSGVAKNIQYF. V and J are TRBV1 and TRBJ2-4; the listed D gene, TRBD2, was not tested against the DNA. TRBV1 has pseudogene status. The CDR3 runs 18 residues.

This clonotype was counted at least ten times. The CDR3 sequence: CASSYSRVIGSPLHF. For the CDR3, the DNA is TGTGCCAGCAGTTACAGCAGGGTTATCGGTTCACCCCTCCACTTT. The rearrangement joins TRBV6-5 to TRBJ1-6; tentative D call: TRBD1 (5 bases). Trimming took 2 bases from V and 9 from J, leaving 14 bases between them. Germline V gene data show CDR1 as MNHEY and CDR2 as SVGAGI. The CDR3 loop spans 15 amino acids.

This clonotype turned up a few times. The CDR3 protein is CSASSSGRAGNEQFF. The DNA of the CDR3 is TGCAGTGCTAGTTCTAGCGGGAGGGCAGGTAATGAGCAGTTCTTC. The rearrangement uses TRBV20-1 and TRBJ2-1; 12 bases line up with TRBD2. Unmatched junction bases numbered 7, after V lost 3 bases and J lost 7 bases. This CDR3 is built from 15 residues. CDR1 is DFQATT, CDR2 SNEGSKA, per germline (reference sequence).

This rearrangement joins TRBV9 to TRBJ1-4; D is possibly TRBD1 (5 bases). Germline values: CDR1 SGDLS, CDR2 YYNGEE. V was clipped by 2 bases and J by 6 bases, with 20 bases between them. The CDR3 is 17 amino acids. In DNA, the CDR3 is TGTGCCAGCAGCGTTGATCCTCCCGGGACGATGGATGAAAAACTGTTTTTT. It encodes CASSVDPPGTMDEKLFF.

This clonotype was picked up a small number of times. The chain joins TRBV19 to TRBJ2-2, with a possible D match to TRBD2 (5 bases). Trimming removed 8 bases from V and 0 bases from J, with 13 bases in between. The germline CDR1 and CDR2 sequences are LNHDA and SQIVND (reference sequence). This CDR3 has 15 residues. CDR3 nucleotides: TGTGCCAGTTATCCGGGGATTACGAACACCGGGGAGCTGTTTTTT. As protein: CASYPGITNTGELFF. Full variable domain (missing parts from reference TRBV19 and TRBJ2-2): DGGITQSPKYLFRKEGQNVTLSCEQNLNHDAMYWYRQDPGQGLRLIYYSQIVNDFQKGDIAEGYSVSREKKESFPLTVTSAQKNPTAFYLCASYPGITNTGELFFGEGSRLTVL.

This clonotype was counted at least ten times. This chain links TRBV12-3 or TRBV12-4 with TRBJ1-1, with no clear D. The CDR3 totals 13 residues. The V and J ends lost 1 base and 1 base respectively, with 4 bases between them. Here the CDR3 DNA reads TGTGCCAGCAGTTTAGGCGAGAACACTGAAGCTTTCTTT. Amino acid sequence: CASSLGENTEAFF.

This clonotype was recorded many times. The V gene is TRBV29-1, the J gene TRBJ2-1; 9 nucleotides align to TRBD1. Germline values: CDR1 SQVTM, CDR2 ANQGSEA. J lost 6 bases, V lost 7 bases, and 7 bases had no gene match. This CDR3 is built from 13 residues. This CDR3 reads CSGRDREANEQFF. Written as DNA, the CDR3 is TGCAGCGGCCGGGACAGGGAGGCCAATGAGCAGTTCTTC.

The table lists this clonotype with many counts. The V gene is TRBV7-2, the J gene TRBJ2-4; D remains ambiguous. The germline V gene encodes CDR1 SGHTA and CDR2 FQGNSA. The germline V and J ends were trimmed by 0 bases and 4 bases, with 13 bases remaining between them. This CDR3 has 16 residues. CDR3 DNA sequence: TGTGCCAGCAGCTTAGCAGGGATCGGCCTTAAAAACATTCAGTACTTC. This gives the protein CASSLAGIGLKNIQYF.

At least ten counts were recorded for this clonotype. The V call is TRBV20-1, the J call TRBJ2-5; 8 bases align to TRBD1. The germline CDR1 and CDR2 sequences are DFQATT and SNEGSKA (reference sequence). The junction had 8 bases not matched to a gene; V was cut back by 5 bases and J by 3 bases. The CDR3 totals 14 residues. The DNA for the CDR3 is TGCAGTGCTCGTCGGACAGGGACGAAAGAGACCCAGTACTTC. Amino acids: CSARRTGTKETQYF.

This clonotype was observed a few times. The V gene is TRBV30, the J gene TRBJ2-5, with a possible D match to TRBD1 (5 bases). The CDR3 totals 13 residues. V was shortened by 4 bases and J by 2 bases, with 11 bases between the two germline ends. CDR1 is GTSNPN and CDR2 is SVGIG in the germline V gene (reference sequence). CDR3 nucleotide sequence: TGTGCCTGGAAAGGAGACAGACAAGAGACCCAGTACTTC. The encoded protein is CAWKGDRQETQYF.

There are many counts of this clonotype. Here the CDR3 DNA reads TGCAGTGCGGTACCCGGGGTGAATGAGCAGTTCTTC. Protein: CSAVPGVNEQFF. The chain recombines TRBV20-1 with TRBJ2-1; D is possibly TRBD2 (5 bases). This CDR3 spans 12 amino acids. Trimming removed 6 bases from V and 7 bases from J, with 13 bases in between. CDR1 and CDR2 (germline): DFQATT, SNEGSKA (reference sequence).

There are many counts of this clonotype. The chain is built from TRBV2 and TRBJ2-2; D unresolved. The CDR3 is 14 residues long. Trimming took off 4 bases at V and 2 bases at J, with 8 bases between the two ends. Germline V CDR1 and CDR2: SNHLY, FYNNEI. The CDR3 DNA reads TGTGCCAGCAGTGGTAGAATCAACACCGGGGAGCTGTTTTTT. It translates to CASSGRINTGELFF.

The chain recombines TRBV4-3 with TRBJ2-2; 8 nucleotides match TRBD1. Germline values: CDR1 LGHNA, CDR2 YSLEER. V gave up 4 bases and J gave up 0 bases; unmatched junction bases: 7. This CDR3 comprises 17 residues. The CDR3: CASSRLPGQANTGELFF. The CDR3 nucleotides are TGCGCCAGCAGCCGGCTTCCGGGACAGGCGAACACCGGGGAGCTGTTTTTT.

The CDR3 bases are TGTGCCACCAGTGATCCTACTAGCTACAATGAGCAGTTCTTC. Encoded protein: CATSDPTSYNEQFF. The chain carries TRBV24-1 and TRBJ2-1; maybe TRBD2 (5 bases). The CDR3 covers 14 residues. The germline V gene encodes CDR1 KGHDR and CDR2 SFDVKD. Trimming took 3 bases from V and 3 from J, leaving 8 bases between them.

The CDR3: CASSDLAGVVDTQYF. CDR3 bases: TGTGCCAGCAGTGATCTAGCGGGAGTGGTAGATACGCAGTATTTT. The rearrangement links TRBV6-1 to TRBJ2-3, with TRBD2 identical over 10 bases. The CDR3 runs to 15 residues. Trimming at V came to 3 bases and at J to 5 bases, leaving 5 bases not matched to a gene. CDR1 is MNHNS, CDR2 SASEGT, per germline.

This clonotype was recorded at least ten times. The chain is built from TRBV14 and TRBJ2-2, with D possibly TRBD1 on 5 matching bases. The ends were cut back, 3 bases at V and 6 bases at J, with 17 bases in the middle. Germline V gene lookup returns CDR1 SGHDN and CDR2 FVKESK. There are 16 residues in the CDR3. CDR3 in DNA: TGTGCCAGCAGCCACTCTTCCCCAGGGCGACCCGGGGAGCTGTTTTTT. Encoded protein: CASSHSSPGRPGELFF.

This clonotype was observed many times. The chain combines TRBV5-1 with TRBJ2-3; D gene uncertain. Trimming cost V 5 bases and J 0 bases, with 13 bases left between them. The CDR3 is made up of 15 amino acids. From germline, CDR1 is SGHRS and CDR2 YFSETQ. For the CDR3, the DNA is TGCGCCAGCAGGGACGAGGCTGTTAGCACAGATACGCAGTATTTT. Translating gives CASRDEAVSTDTQYF.

The table lists this clonotype with many counts. This chain uses TRBV7-9 with TRBJ1-5, with TRBD1 identical over 7 bases. The J segment lost 5 bases and the V segment lost 1 base, leaving 5 bases of the junction unmatched. The CDR3 is 15 residues long. Germline values: CDR1 SEHNR, CDR2 FQNEAQ (reference sequence). The CDR3: CASSLGDSMYQPQHF. CDR3 coding DNA: TGTGCCAGCAGCTTAGGGGACAGCATGTATCAGCCCCAGCATTTT.

The V call is TRBV7-2, the J call TRBJ1-2; D not certain. Germline lookup yields CDR1 SGHTA and CDR2 FQGNSA. Trimming shortened V by 4 bases and J by 8 bases, and 11 bases separated the two germline ends. The CDR3 contains 12 residues. CDR3 region: CASSSEGSGYTF. CDR3 nucleotide sequence: TGTGCCAGCAGCTCAGAAGGGTCGGGCTACACCTTC.

This clonotype was counted at least ten times. The chain's CDR3 is CASSPPGQPQHF. DNA for the CDR3: TGTGCCAGCTCACCACCGGGACAGCCCCAGCATTTT. The rearrangement uses TRBV18 and TRBJ1-5; D ambiguous. The CDR3 consists of 12 residues. Trimming took off 0 bases at V and 7 bases at J, with 4 bases between the two ends. Germline assignment: CDR1 KGHSH and CDR2 LQKENI.

This clonotype was detected many times. V gene TRBV4-2 combines with J gene TRBJ1-6; perhaps TRBD1 as D (6 bases). This CDR3 region has 16 residues. CDR1 is LGHNA, CDR2 YNFKEQ, per germline. V gave up 0 bases and J gave up 6 bases, with 12 bases separating them. The CDR3 loop reads CASSQDLRGGNSPLHF. In DNA form, the CDR3 reads TGTGCCAGCAGCCAAGACCTCAGGGGTGGTAATTCACCCCTCCACTTT.